This T cell receptor (beta chain) comes out of a study of blood T cell repertoires in COVID-19. At the level of the study: PBMCs, B-cell-depleted T cells, or T cells were the source of the cDNA or gDNA that made up the material.

Some clones are missing from TCRdb's copy, which holds only in-frame ones; the method was immunoSEQ multiplex PCR. The table shows almost 200,000 clones, with over 80% occurring only once. CDR1 SGHRS and CDR2 YFSETQ come from the germline V gene. The V gene lost 1 base and the J gene lost 1 base, with 9 bases spanning the gap. This CDR3 is built from 14 residues. The clonotype was recovered from a man in his sixties with COVID-19, enrolled during active disease. The chain is built from TRBV5-1 and TRBJ2-7, with D possibly being TRBD2 (5 bases). The sequenced sample was peripheral blood. The CDR3 here is CASSLTEGSYEQYF. CDR3 coding DNA: TGCGCCAGCAGCTTGACAGAGGGATCCTACGAGCAGTACTTC.